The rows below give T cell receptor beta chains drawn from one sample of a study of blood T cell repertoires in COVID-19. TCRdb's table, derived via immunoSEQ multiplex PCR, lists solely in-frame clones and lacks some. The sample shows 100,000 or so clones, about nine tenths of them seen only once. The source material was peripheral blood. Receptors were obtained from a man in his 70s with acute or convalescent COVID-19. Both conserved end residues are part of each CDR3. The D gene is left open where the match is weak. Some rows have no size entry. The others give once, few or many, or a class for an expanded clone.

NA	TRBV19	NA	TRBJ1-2	CASSIGGLGYTF	TGTGCCAGTAGTATCGGGGGTTTAGGCTACACCTTC
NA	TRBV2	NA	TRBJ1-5	CASSEPGPYQPQHF	TGTGCCAGCAGTGAACCAGGCCCCTATCAGCCCCAGCATTTT
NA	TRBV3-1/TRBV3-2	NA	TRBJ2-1	CASSHIMRANEQFF	TGTGCCAGCAGCCATATCATGCGGGCTAATGAGCAGTTCTTC
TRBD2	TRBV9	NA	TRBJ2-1	CASSVGDGASGGSSYNEQFF	TGTGCCAGCAGCGTAGGGGATGGGGCTAGCGGGGGCAGCTCCTACAATGAGCAGTTCTTC
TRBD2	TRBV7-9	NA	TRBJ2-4	CASSLAGRGEAKNIQYF	TGTGCCAGCAGCTTAGCTGGTCGGGGGGAGGCCAAAAACATTCAGTACTTC
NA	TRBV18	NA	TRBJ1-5	CASSPGRQGNQPQHF	TGTGCCAGCTCCCCCGGCAGGCAGGGCAATCAGCCCCAGCATTTT
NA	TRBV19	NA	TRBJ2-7	CASSISRRSYEQYF	TGTGCCAGTAGTATTTCGCGGCGGTCCTACGAGCAGTACTTC
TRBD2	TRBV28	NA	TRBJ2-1	CASSWGTRGGPLSYNEQFF	TGTGCCAGCAGTTGGGGGACTCGGGGAGGGCCTTTGTCCTACAATGAGCAGTTCTTC
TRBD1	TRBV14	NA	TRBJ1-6	CASSQGGQGGSPLHF	TGTGCCAGCAGCCAAGGAGGACAGGGGGGTTCACCCCTCCACTTT
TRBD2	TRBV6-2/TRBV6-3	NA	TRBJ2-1	CASSYLWTSGGDNEQFF	TGTGCCAGCAGTTACTTGTGGACTAGCGGGGGAGACAATGAGCAGTTCTTC
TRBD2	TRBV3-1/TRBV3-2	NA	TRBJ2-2	CASSREAGAGELFF	TGTGCCAGCAGCCGGGAGGCGGGGGCCGGGGAGCTGTTTTTT
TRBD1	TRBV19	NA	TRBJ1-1	CANRGAEAFF	TGTGCCAACAGGGGCGCTGAAGCTTTCTTT
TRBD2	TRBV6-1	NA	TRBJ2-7	CASSERGGPSHYEQYF	TGTGCCAGCAGTGAACGGGGGGGGCCTTCTCACTACGAGCAGTACTTC
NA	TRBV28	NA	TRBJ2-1	CASSLGAGVPYNEQFF	TGTGCCAGCAGTTTGGGGGCGGGAGTCCCCTACAATGAGCAGTTCTTC
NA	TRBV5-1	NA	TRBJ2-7	CASSLEPRGPYEQYF	TGCGCCAGCAGCTTGGAGCCTAGAGGCCCCTACGAGCAGTACTTC
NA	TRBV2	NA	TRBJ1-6	CASSERRPNSPLHF	TGTGCCAGCAGTGAAAGGAGGCCTAATTCACCCCTCCACTTT
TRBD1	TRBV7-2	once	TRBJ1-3	CASSLVQGARGNTIYF	TGTGCCAGCAGCTTAGTCCAGGGGGCGAGAGGAAACACCATATATTTT
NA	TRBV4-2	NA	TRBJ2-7	CASSQDLVRGLVSYEQYF	TGTGCCAGCAGCCAAGATCTGGTCCGGGGTTTAGTTTCCTACGAGCAGTACTTC
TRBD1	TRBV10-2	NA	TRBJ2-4	CASSLGQGVAKNIQYF	TGCGCCAGCAGTTTGGGACAGGGGGTCGCCAAAAACATTCAGTACTTC
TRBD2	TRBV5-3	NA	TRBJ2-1	CARGAGGFNEQFF	TGTGCCAGAGGAGCGGGGGGGTTTAATGAGCAGTTCTTC
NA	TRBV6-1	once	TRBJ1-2	CASSDKGIGGGNYGYTF	TGTGCCAGCAGTGATAAGGGAATAGGGGGGGGTAACTATGGCTACACCTTC
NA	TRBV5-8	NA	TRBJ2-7	CASSLDGRVYEQYF	TGTGCCAGCAGCTTGGACGGCAGGGTCTACGAGCAGTACTTC
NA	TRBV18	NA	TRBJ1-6	CASRSGDSKLSPLHF	TGTGCCAGCCGGAGTGGTGACAGCAAACTTTCACCCCTCCACTTT
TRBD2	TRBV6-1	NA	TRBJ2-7	CASSGSQVLAASYEQYF	TGTGCCAGCAGTGGCTCCCAGGTTCTAGCGGCCTCCTACGAGCAGTACTTC
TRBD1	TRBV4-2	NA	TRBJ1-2	CASSQDGTGTGGDYTF	TGTGCCAGCAGCCAAGACGGGACGGGGACAGGGGGCGACTACACCTTC
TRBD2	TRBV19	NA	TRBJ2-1	CASTGAGGTQFF	TGTGCCAGTACCGGAGCGGGAGGGACCCAGTTCTTC
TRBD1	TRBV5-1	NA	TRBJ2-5	CASSLPGQGETQYF	TGCGCCAGCAGTTTGCCGGGACAGGGAGAGACCCAGTACTTC
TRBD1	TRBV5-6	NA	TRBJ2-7	CASSLTGGNEQYF	TGTGCCAGCAGCCTTACAGGGGGCAACGAGCAGTACTTC
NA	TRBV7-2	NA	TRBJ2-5	CASSPRETQYF	TGTGCCAGCAGCCCCCGAGAGACCCAGTACTTC
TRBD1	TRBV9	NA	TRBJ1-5	CASSQGQGRDQPQHF	TGTGCCAGCAGCCAGGGACAGGGTCGCGATCAGCCCCAGCATTTT
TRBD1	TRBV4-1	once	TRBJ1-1	CASSPTTGGANTEAFF	TGCGCCAGCAGCCCTACGACAGGGGGCGCGAACACTGAAGCTTTCTTT
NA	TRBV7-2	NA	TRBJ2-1	CASSLLGVSYNEQFF	TGTGCCAGCAGCTTACTGGGAGTCTCCTACAATGAGCAGTTCTTC
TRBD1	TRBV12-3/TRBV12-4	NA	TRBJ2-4	CASRQGQNIQYF	TGTGCCAGTCGACAGGGACAAAACATTCAGTACTTC
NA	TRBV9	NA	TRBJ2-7	CASSVVPDGATYEQYF	TGTGCCAGCAGCGTAGTACCCGATGGGGCCACCTACGAGCAGTACTTC
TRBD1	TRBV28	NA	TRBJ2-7	CASNVQGAISEQYF	TGTGCCAGCAACGTACAGGGGGCGATTAGCGAGCAGTACTTC
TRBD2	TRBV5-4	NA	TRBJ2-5	CASRRTSGPSQETQYF	TGTGCCAGCAGACGAACTAGCGGACCATCACAAGAGACCCAGTACTTC
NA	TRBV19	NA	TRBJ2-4	CASSISGLILAKNIQYF	TGTGCCAGTAGTATTTCGGGACTTATATTAGCCAAAAACATTCAGTACTTC
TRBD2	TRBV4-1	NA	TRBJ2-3	CASSQSDSSGSTDTQYF	TGCGCCAGCAGCCAATCCGACTCTAGCGGCAGCACAGATACGCAGTATTTT
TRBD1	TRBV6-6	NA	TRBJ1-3	CASDRGAGNTIYF	TGTGCCAGCGACAGGGGGGCTGGAAACACCATATATTTT
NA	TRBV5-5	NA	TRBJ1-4	CASSLGRGPGEKLFF	TGTGCCAGCAGCTTGGGGCGAGGGCCCGGTGAAAAACTGTTTTTT
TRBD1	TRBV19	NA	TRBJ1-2	CASGTGPANYGYTF	TGTGCCAGCGGGACAGGGCCTGCTAACTATGGCTACACCTTC
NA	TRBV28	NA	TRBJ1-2	CASSLPAPMPGYTF	TGTGCCAGCAGTTTACCCGCGCCTATGCCTGGCTACACCTTC
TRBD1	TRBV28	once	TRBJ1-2	CASSGQAYGYTF	TGTGCCAGCAGTGGACAGGCCTATGGCTACACCTTC
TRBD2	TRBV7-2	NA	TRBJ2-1	CASSLGRVNEQFF	TGTGCCAGCAGCCTAGGGAGGGTCAATGAGCAGTTCTTC
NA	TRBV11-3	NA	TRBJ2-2	CASSSISTGELFF	TGTGCCAGCAGCTCCATTTCCACCGGGGAGCTGTTTTTT
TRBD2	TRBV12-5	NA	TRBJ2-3	CASGVSGGGTDTQYF	TGTGCTAGTGGTGTTAGCGGGGGGGGCACAGATACGCAGTATTTT
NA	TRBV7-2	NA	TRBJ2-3	CASSFGGTSSGTQYF	TGTGCCAGCAGCTTTGGGGGAACTAGCTCCGGTACGCAGTATTTT
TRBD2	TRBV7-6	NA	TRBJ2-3	CASSLTGLPTDTQYF	TGTGCCAGCAGCTTAACGGGACTACCCACAGATACGCAGTATTTT
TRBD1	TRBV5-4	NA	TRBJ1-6	CASSKGGQGARAPLHF	TGTGCCAGCAGCAAGGGGGGACAGGGGGCGCGTGCACCCCTCCACTTT
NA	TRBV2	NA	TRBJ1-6	CASSVGVVYSPLHF	TGTGCCAGCAGTGTCGGTGTTGTATATTCACCCCTCCACTTT
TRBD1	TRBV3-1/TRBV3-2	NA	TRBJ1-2	CASTWGTDSPYGYTF	TGTGCCAGCACTTGGGGGACAGATAGTCCCTATGGCTACACCTTC
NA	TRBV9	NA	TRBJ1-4	CASSVGPGATNEKLFF	TGTGCCAGCAGCGTAGGTCCCGGTGCAACTAATGAAAAACTGTTTTTT
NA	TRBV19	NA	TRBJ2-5	CATAGQKQETQYF	TGTGCCACCGCGGGACAGAAGCAAGAGACCCAGTACTTC
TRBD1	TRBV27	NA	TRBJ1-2	CASSPTGGGYTF	TGTGCCAGCAGTCCGACAGGGGGTGGCTACACCTTC